Sequencing of this T cell receptor (beta chain) was carried out in a study of Ad26.COV2.S vaccination and SARS-CoV-2 variants. TCRdb keeps only in-frame clones here, not all; method: immunoSEQ multiplex PCR. The sample gives 380,000 or so clones, 88% of which show up once; approximately 5.9% is in the top ten. Treatment noted: roughly 19 received Ad26.COV2.S at low or high dose, single or two shots; about 5 received placebo; per-sample allocation not given. Collection of the samples took place on day 63 after the first injection of vaccine or placebo. This CDR3 has 15 amino acids. Germline assignment: CDR1 SGHTA and CDR2 FQGNSA. J was trimmed by 3 bases and V by 6 bases; bases with no gene match: 6.

This specimen consisted of peripheral blood, obtained in a trial of Ad26.COV2.S vaccine versus placebo. The TCR was taken from a person between 18 and 65 years old who received the Ad26.COV2.S COVID-19 vaccine or a placebo. The chain carries TRBV7-2 and TRBJ1-4; 8 nucleotides line up with TRBD1. CDR3 amino acids: CASSPGGRANEKLFF. The DNA of the CDR3 is TGTGCCAGCAGTCCAGGGGGCCGGGCTAATGAAAAACTGTTTTTT.